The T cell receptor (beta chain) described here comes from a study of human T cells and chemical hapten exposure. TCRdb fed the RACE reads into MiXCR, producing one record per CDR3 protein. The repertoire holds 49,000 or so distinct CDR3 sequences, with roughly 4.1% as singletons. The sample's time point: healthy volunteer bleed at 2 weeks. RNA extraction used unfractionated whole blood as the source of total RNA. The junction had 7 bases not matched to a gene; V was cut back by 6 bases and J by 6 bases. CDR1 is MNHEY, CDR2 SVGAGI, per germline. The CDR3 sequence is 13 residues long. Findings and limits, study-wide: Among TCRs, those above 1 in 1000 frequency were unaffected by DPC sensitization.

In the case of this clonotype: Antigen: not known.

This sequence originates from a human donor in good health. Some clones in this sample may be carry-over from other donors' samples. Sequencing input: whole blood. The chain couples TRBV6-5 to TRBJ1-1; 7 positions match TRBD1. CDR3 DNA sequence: TGTGCCAGCAGCCGGGACAGCTCGGCTGAAGCTTTCTTT. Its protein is CASSRDSSAEAFF.